Given below is one T cell receptor (beta chain) in context. A distinct unique molecular identifier was carried by each TCR cDNA molecule. TCRdb independently ran MiXCR on the 5' RACE reads; one entry per CDR3 protein. The sample contains about 92,000 distinct CDR3 sequences, 9.5% to 15% of which appear only once. The sample belongs to a study of spatial heterogeneity in lung cancer. Time point denoted: sample taken at primary tumor resection. The donors comprised around 72 untreated early-stage non-small cell lung cancer patients. Frozen PBMC, nontumor lung or tumor provided whole RNA, which was sequenced unsorted. Germline V CDR1 and CDR2: MNHNS, SASEGT. The CDR3 is 13 residues long. Trimming took off 8 bases at V and 6 bases at J, with 13 bases between the two ends.

The gene calls are TRBV6-1 and TRBJ1-4, with no clear D. This material consisted of PBMCs, taken at surgery. The sequence derives from a male donor with early-stage non-small cell lung cancer. The CDR3 bases are TGTGCCAGCCGAGGGAGGGTATATGAAAAACTGTTTTTT. As protein: CASRGRVYEKLFF.